A single sample is the source of the 28 T cell receptor beta chains below, sequenced in a study of cytomegalovirus exposure and HLA in healthy donors. This PCR relied on a set of 60 Vbeta primers and 13 Jbeta primers. Some clones are missing from TCRdb's copy, which holds only in-frame ones; the method was immunoSEQ multiplex PCR. Among some 150,000 clones listed, approximately 78% were seen once. Sequencing was performed on PBMCs. These receptors all come from a middle-aged woman in good health and CMV-seropositive.

This clone was recorded a few times. This chain uses TRBV30 with TRBJ2-3, with D possibly being TRBD1 (6 bases). The CDR3 spans 15 residues. Trimming left V 0 bases short and J 1 base short, with 11 bases between. Germline V gene lookup returns CDR1 GTSNPN and CDR2 SVGIG (reference sequence). CDR3 DNA: TGTGCCTGGAGTGTCACAGGGTATGGCACAGATACGCAGTATTTT. Translation: CAWSVTGYGTDTQYF.

The chain has TRBV5-1 and TRBJ1-4; D ambiguous. Trimming removed 0 bases from V and 6 bases from J, with 9 bases in between. CDR3 length: 14 residues. Germline V gene sequence: CDR1 SGHRS, CDR2 YFSETQ. In DNA form, the CDR3 reads TGCGCCAGCAGCTTGGCCCCTAGTCATGAAAAACTGTTTTTT. Translated: CASSLAPSHEKLFF.

This clone was seen only a few times. The V and J genes are TRBV6-4 and TRBJ1-5; 8 bases are shared with TRBD1. The CDR3 runs 14 residues. The trim removed 4 bases at V and 5 bases at J, leaving 4 bases unmatched. Per germline, CDR1 MRHNA and CDR2 SNTAGT. CDR3 amino acids: CASSVQGGDQPQHF. The CDR3 DNA sequence: TGTGCCAGCAGTGTACAGGGGGGGGATCAGCCCCAGCATTTT.

The rearrangement uses TRBV7-9 and TRBJ1-5; 9 bases are a match to TRBD1. Germline V gene data show CDR1 as SEHNR and CDR2 as FQNEAQ (reference sequence). V shed 5 bases, J shed 1 base, and the junction held 12 bases outside the gene matches. This CDR3 region has 18 residues. The CDR3 loop is CASSIGTGPGESNQPQHF. The CDR3 DNA follows: TGTGCCAGCAGCATTGGGACAGGGCCCGGCGAAAGCAATCAGCCCCAGCATTTT.

This rearrangement joins TRBV6-5 to TRBJ2-7; 7 nucleotides match TRBD2. Germline V lookup: CDR1 MNHEY, CDR2 SVGAGI. The CDR3 consists of 15 residues. With V trimmed by 9 bases and J by 3 bases, 14 bases remained unmatched. CDR3 DNA sequence: TGTGCCAGTTTCACCCTGGGGGGGGGTCTCTACGAGCAGTACTTC. Translated: CASFTLGGGLYEQYF.

Details on this clone: Its ends do not fully match the called genes, so a read error is possible. In the same sample, other DNA sequences code for this CDR3. The CDR3 loop is CASCRTSGGAYNEQFF. CDR3 bases: TGTGCCAGCTGCCGGACTAGCGGGGGGGCTTACAATGAACAGTTCTTC. The chain combines TRBV2 with TRBJ2-1; TRBD2 matches at 15 bases. Germline CDR1 reads SNHLY; CDR2 reads FYNNEI. The CDR3 length is 16 residues.

The J gene is TRBJ2-1, the V gene TRBV2; 7 positions match TRBD2. This CDR3 has 14 residues. V lost 3 bases to trimming and J lost 7 bases; unmatched junction nucleotides: 6. Looked up from germline, CDR1 is SNHLY and CDR2 is FYNNEI. The chain's CDR3 is CASSEGLPENEQFF. The DNA of the CDR3 is TGTGCCAGCAGTGAGGGACTACCCGAAAATGAGCAGTTCTTC.

This clone appeared a single time. The sample holds other DNA sequences that translate to the same CDR3. The gene calls are TRBV5-1 and TRBJ1-2, with D possibly being TRBD1 (6 bases). This CDR3 is built from 14 residues. Trimming removed 4 bases from V and 4 bases from J, with 14 bases in between. Germline CDR1 is SGHRS and CDR2 is YFSETQ. CDR3 region: CASSGTGTSYGYTF. CDR3 nucleotides: TGCGCCAGCAGCGGAACCGGGACAAGCTATGGCTACACCTTC. Drawing the rest from reference TRBV5-1 and TRBJ1-2, the complete variable domain is KAGVTQTPRYLIKTRGQQVTLSCSPISGHRSVSWYQQTPGQGLQFLFEYFSETQRNKGNFPGRFSGRQFSNSRSEMNVSTLELGDSALYLCASSGTGTSYGYTFGSGTRLTVV.

This chain links TRBV19 with TRBJ2-6; D gene ambiguous. This CDR3 spans 14 amino acids. CDR1 is LNHDA and CDR2 is SQIVND in the germline V gene (reference sequence). V lost 4 bases and J 0 bases, leaving 4 bases between the germline ends. This CDR3 reads CASSTFSGANVLTF. The CDR3 region has the DNA TGTGCCAGTAGTACATTCTCTGGGGCCAACGTCCTGACTTTC.

This chain uses TRBV19 with TRBJ1-1, with 8 bases matching TRBD1. CDR3 length: 16 amino acids. Germline V gene sequence: CDR1 LNHDA, CDR2 SQIVND (reference sequence). After removal of 3 bases from V and 0 bases from J, the junction contained 6 bases not matched to a gene. CDR3 in DNA: TGTGCCAGTAGTATGCAAACAGGGGGAATGAACACTGAAGCTTTCTTT. Translating it yields CASSMQTGGMNTEAFF.

The chain uses TRBV6-6 and TRBJ2-7; D call uncertain. V was clipped by 7 bases and J by 1 base, with 11 bases between them. The V gene's germline CDR1 is MNHNY and CDR2 SVGAGI (reference sequence). This CDR3 has 13 residues. CDR3 loop: CASTSRQSYEQYF. The CDR3 nucleotides read TGTGCCAGCACCTCCCGACAATCCTACGAGCAGTACTTC.

The chain links TRBV15 to TRBJ2-7; TRBD2 agrees at 7 bases. CDR3 length equals 14 residues. The germline V gene encodes CDR1 LNHNV and CDR2 YYDKDF (reference sequence). V shed 1 base, J shed 4 bases, and the junction held 4 bases outside the gene matches. The CDR3, as DNA: TGTGCCACCAGCAGAGTTGGCGGGAGTTACGAGCAGTACTTC. Amino acid sequence: CATSRVGGSYEQYF.

This chain uses TRBV7-2 with TRBJ2-7, with 7 bases fitting TRBD2. This CDR3 comprises 13 residues. Germline V gives CDR1 SGHTA, CDR2 FQGNSA. After removal of 3 bases from V and 5 bases from J, the junction contained 4 bases not matched to a gene. CDR3 sequence reads: CASSFGLVNEQYF. CDR3 bases: TGTGCCAGCAGCTTCGGACTAGTGAACGAGCAGTACTTC.

The chain joins TRBV7-3 to TRBJ2-1, with D tentatively TRBD2 (5 bases). V was trimmed by 5 bases and J by 8 bases, leaving 19 bases between them. The germline gives CDR1 SGHTA, CDR2 FQGTGA. The CDR3 contains 15 residues. In DNA form, the CDR3 reads TGTGCCAGCAGCCCACGTCGGGAATTGTCCCATGAGCAGTTCTTC. Its translation: CASSPRRELSHEQFF.

This clone was counted between two and nine times. This sequence joins TRBV19 and TRBJ1-5; no clear D. The CDR3 spans 14 residues. Germline V lookup: CDR1 LNHDA, CDR2 SQIVND (reference sequence). V was trimmed by 10 bases and J by 4 bases, leaving 17 bases between them. CDR3 in DNA: TGTGCCATTTACCCAGTGGCCGGGAATCAGCCCCAGCATTTT. Translating it yields CAIYPVAGNQPQHF. Based on the CDR3 plus reference TRBV19 and TRBJ1-5, the full variable domain is DGGITQSPKYLFRKEGQNVTLSCEQNLNHDAMYWYRQDPGQGLRLIYYSQIVNDFQKGDIAEGYSVSREKKESFPLTVTSAQKNPTAFYLCAIYPVAGNQPQHFGDGTRLSIL.

The chain's CDR3 is CASRKAGGTGELFF. DNA for the CDR3: TGTGCCAGCAGGAAAGCGGGGGGGACCGGGGAGCTGTTTTTT. The rearrangement links TRBV2 to TRBJ2-2, with TRBD2 matching 10 bases. Germline V gene sequence: CDR1 SNHLY, CDR2 FYNNEI. The CDR3 covers 14 residues. The V segment lost 6 bases and the J segment 5 bases; nucleotides outside the gene matches: 3.

This chain connects TRBV15 to TRBJ1-1, with a possible D match to TRBD1 (5 bases). The germline CDR1 and CDR2 sequences are LNHNV and YYDKDF (reference sequence). With 3 bases removed from V and 2 bases from J, the gap between germline ends came to 13 bases. The length of the CDR3 is 15 residues. CDR3 sequence (DNA): TGTGCCACCAGCAGTAATAGGGGAGGTAACACTGAAGCTTTCTTT. It yields the protein CATSSNRGGNTEAFF.

The chain couples TRBV6-1 to TRBJ1-5; D is possibly TRBD1 (5 bases). There are 12 residues in the CDR3. Germline V gene sequence: CDR1 MNHNS, CDR2 SASEGT. Trimming removed 6 bases from V and 8 bases from J, with 11 bases in between. CDR3 nucleotide sequence: TGTGCCAGCAGCACAGGATTGGAGCCCCAGCATTTT. It translates to CASSTGLEPQHF.

This clone has just one count. The chain joins TRBV6-5 to TRBJ1-3, with unresolved D. The CDR3 covers 14 residues. Germline CDR1 reads MNHEY; CDR2 reads SVGAGI. V was cut by 7 bases and J by 0 bases, with 10 bases left in between. The CDR3 nucleotides read TGTGCCAGCAAGCGGGCCTTCTCTGGAAACACCATATATTTT. Amino acid sequence: CASKRAFSGNTIYF.

The J gene is TRBJ1-3, the V gene TRBV28; TRBD1 agrees at 10 bases. CDR1 is MDHEN, CDR2 SYDVKM, per germline. The V segment lost 5 bases and the J segment 0 bases; nucleotides outside the gene matches: 1. This CDR3 has 15 amino acids. The CDR3, as DNA: TGTGCCAGCAGTGACAGGGGGCGCTCTGGAAACACCATATATTTT. Translating it yields CASSDRGRSGNTIYF.

This chain connects TRBV7-8 to TRBJ2-5, with TRBD2 matching 10 bases. In germline, CDR1 is SGHVS, CDR2 FQNEAQ. The trim removed 1 base at V and 1 base at J, leaving 6 bases unmatched. The CDR3 spans 17 residues. CDR3 protein: CASSLGLAGVGQETQYF. In nucleotides, the CDR3 is TGTGCCAGCAGCTTAGGGCTAGCGGGGGTGGGCCAAGAGACCCAGTACTTC.

The chain uses TRBV10-3 and TRBJ2-1; TRBD2 aligns across 12 bases. CDR1 is ENHRY and CDR2 is SYGVKD in the germline V gene. V was clipped by 4 bases and J by 9 bases; unmatched bases: 7. There are 15 residues in the CDR3. CDR3 nucleotides: TGTGCCATCAGTGGACTAGCGGGAGAGCGAGGTGAGCAGTTCTTC. It specifies CAISGLAGERGEQFF.

The V and J genes are TRBV11-1 and TRBJ2-7; D may be TRBD2 (6 bases). The germline V and J ends were trimmed by 0 bases and 3 bases, with 6 bases remaining between them. Germline V gives CDR1 SGHAT, CDR2 FQDESV (reference sequence). CDR3 length: 13 residues. The CDR3 spells CASSLAGSYEQYF. The CDR3 nucleotides read TGTGCCAGCAGCTTAGCCGGGAGCTACGAGCAGTACTTC.

The chain has TRBV27 and TRBJ2-3; 7 bases fit TRBD1. The V gene's germline CDR1 is MNHEY and CDR2 SMNVEV (reference sequence). J lost 4 bases, V lost 3 bases, and 1 base had no gene match. The CDR3 contains 13 residues. The CDR3 DNA is TGTGCCAGCAGTTTGACAGGGCCAGATACGCAGTATTTT. Protein: CASSLTGPDTQYF.

The chain recombines TRBV5-5 with TRBJ2-7; a possible D gene is TRBD2 (6 bases). The germline V gene has CDR1 SGHKS and CDR2 YYEKEE (reference sequence). This CDR3 is 14 amino acids long. Trimming stripped 1 base from V and 7 bases from J, with 15 bases between. The CDR3 is CASSLRQGGEEQYF. The CDR3 bases are TGTGCCAGCAGCTTGCGGCAGGGAGGTGAGGAGCAGTACTTC. The full variable domain, completed using reference TRBV5-5 and TRBJ2-7, is DAGVTQSPTHLIKTRGQQVTLRCSPISGHKSVSWYQQVLGQGPQFIFQYYEKEERGRGNFPDRFSARQFPNYSSELNVNALLLGDSALYLCASSLRQGGEEQYFGPGTRLTVT.

This clone was recorded a few times. The V gene is TRBV27, the J gene TRBJ1-4, with TRBD1 identical over 9 bases. The CDR3 runs 17 residues. The V and J ends lost 3 bases and 8 bases, in that order; junction bases with no gene match: 13. Germline CDR1 and CDR2: MNHEY and SMNVEV (reference sequence). Written as DNA, the CDR3 is TGTGCCAGCAGTTTCGATTCTCGGACAGGGGAGGAGGAAAAACTGTTTTTT. Translation gives CASSFDSRTGEEEKLFF.

This chain joins TRBV20-1 and TRBJ2-3; D uncertain. The ends were cut back, 6 bases at V and 9 bases at J, with 13 bases in the middle. This CDR3 region has 11 residues. The germline V gene encodes CDR1 DFQATT and CDR2 SNEGSKA (reference sequence). The CDR3 coding sequence is TGCAGTGCCCCCAGCCTCGGGACGCAGTATTTT. This translates into CSAPSLGTQYF.

The rearrangement links TRBV18 to TRBJ1-2, with D unresolved. Trimming took off 3 bases at V and 4 bases at J, with 12 bases between the two ends. The CDR3 contains 14 residues. The germline V gene encodes CDR1 KGHSH and CDR2 LQKENI. CDR3 in amino acids: CASSPGGNPYGYTF. The CDR3 DNA sequence: TGTGCCAGCTCACCGGGCGGGAACCCCTATGGCTACACCTTC.